This TCR beta chain was captured in a study of blood T cell repertoires in COVID-19 (dated by TCRdb to 2018 to 2021). Context from the whole study: Samples covering the acute and convalescent phases of COVID-19 were provided by collaborators in the United States, Italy and Spain. The prospective study material was composed of cDNA or gDNA derived from T cells, B-cell-depleted T cells, or PBMCs. The dataset comprised deeply sampled blood TCRbeta repertoires from subjects exposed to, actively infected with, or recovered from COVID-19. The repertoires were released in a freely available public database intended as a resource for research on the immune response to SARS-CoV-2. Samples came from the ongoing ImmuneRACE study (first 160 participants) plus 1,254 subjects from 6 global collaborators. A de-identified subject ID, COVID-19 status, age in years and sex were almost always included in the sample metadata. Where HLA class I and class II types were available, the types were taken from metadata supplied by the sample provider, not from assay-based typing. The research as a whole found: Clinical and demographic metadata were provided uncurated, with the amount varying by source and participant.

Each collaborating institution followed its own protocols to collect whole blood in K2EDTA tubes. For TCRbeta analysis, collaborator samples were shipped as frozen whole blood, as isolated PBMCs, or as DNA extracted from either sample type. TCRbeta CDR3 regions were amplified from genomic DNA by means of the immunoSEQ Assay, a bias-controlled multiplex PCR. The original pipeline was this. Within the assay, amplification of reference gene primers was used to estimate how many nucleated cells each sample contained. To quantify the absolute abundance of each unique TCRbeta CDR3 rearrangement, sequence reads were collapsed and filtered. For each sample, productive Simpson clonality was calculated as the square root of Simpson's diversity index across productive rearrangements. This is the immuneACCESS table as TCRdb keeps it, with only in-frame sequences that have V and J called. A part of the clones is gone; compared with another copy, unresolved V genes explain less than half, and the rest is unexplained. The V and J calls and clone size come from that table; D and trimming were worked out from the DNA. The sample data list approximately 190,000 clones, and roughly 80% of these were observed just once. 17% of the sample is taken by the ten largest.

This clone was seen a single time. Its antigen is currently not known. It has no much larger one-base neighbor in the sample; base qualities were not kept. From the cysteine through the phenylalanine, the CDR3 covers 15 amino acids. Only CDR3 DNA remains: 45 bases, in frame from the first base. Compared with germline, V lacks 0 bases and J lacks 8 bases; bases without a gene match: 7. CDR1 and CDR2 were assigned from the germline V gene as MGHRA and YSYEKL. The rearranged chain carries TRBV4-1 and TRBJ2-1; 7 central bases correspond to TRBD2. Input material: peripheral blood. The source is a man in his 60s with active or convalescent COVID-19. The DNA is as follows: TGCGCCAGCAGCCAAGAAGCGGGGAGGATGGATGAGCAGTTCTTC. It translates to CASSQEAGRMDEQFF.